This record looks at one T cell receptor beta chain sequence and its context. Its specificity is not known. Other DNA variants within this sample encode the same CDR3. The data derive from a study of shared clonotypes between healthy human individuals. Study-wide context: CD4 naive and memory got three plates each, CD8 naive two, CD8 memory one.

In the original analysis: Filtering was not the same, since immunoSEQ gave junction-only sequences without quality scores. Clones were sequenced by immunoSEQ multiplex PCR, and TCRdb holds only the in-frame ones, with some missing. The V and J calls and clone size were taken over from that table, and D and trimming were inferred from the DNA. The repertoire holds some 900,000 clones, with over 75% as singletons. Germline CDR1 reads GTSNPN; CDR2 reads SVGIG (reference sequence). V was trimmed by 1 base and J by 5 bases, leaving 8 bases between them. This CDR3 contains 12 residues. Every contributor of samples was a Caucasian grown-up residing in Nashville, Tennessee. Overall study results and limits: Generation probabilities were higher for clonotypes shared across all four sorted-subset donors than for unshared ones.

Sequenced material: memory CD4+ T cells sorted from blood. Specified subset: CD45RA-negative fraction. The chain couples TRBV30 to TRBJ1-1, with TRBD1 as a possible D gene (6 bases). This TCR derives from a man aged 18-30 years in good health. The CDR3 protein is CAWSGRGTEAFF. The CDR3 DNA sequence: TGTGCCTGGAGTGGCAGGGGTACTGAAGCTTTCTTT. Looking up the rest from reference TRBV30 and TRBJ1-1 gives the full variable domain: SQTIHQWPATLVQPVGSPLSLECTVEGTSNPNLYWYRQAAGRGLQLLFYSVGIGQISSEVPQNLSASRPQDRQFILSSKKLLLSDSGFYLCAWSGRGTEAFFGQGTRLTVV.